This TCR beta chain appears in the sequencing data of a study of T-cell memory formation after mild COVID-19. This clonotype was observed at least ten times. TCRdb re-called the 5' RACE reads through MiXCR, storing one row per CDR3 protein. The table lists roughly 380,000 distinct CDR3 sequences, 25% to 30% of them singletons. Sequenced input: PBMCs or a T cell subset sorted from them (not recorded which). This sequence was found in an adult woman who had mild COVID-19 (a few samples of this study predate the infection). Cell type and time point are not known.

CDR3 loop: CASSQDGTPAYEQYF. The CDR3, as DNA: TGTGCCAGCAGCCAAGATGGGACTCCCGCCTACGAGCAGTACTTC. The V and J genes are TRBV4-2 and TRBJ2-7; tentative D call: TRBD2 (6 bases). This CDR3 has 15 residues. CDR1 LGHNA and CDR2 YNFKEQ come from the germline V gene. Trimming removed 0 bases from V and 2 bases from J, with 11 bases in between.